This T cell receptor beta chain was profiled in a study of T cells in Graves' hyperthyroidism and ophthalmopathy. In this sample, this clonotype turned up a few times. Amplification targeted TCR beta CDR3 regions from RNA transcripts. During a first-round RT-PCR of the TCR CDR3, the HTBI primer set was used. One entry per CDR3 protein, called by TCRdb with MiXCR from the multiplex PCR reads. The sample yields hundreds of thousands of distinct CDR3 sequences, 15% to 20% seen once. J gave up 8 bases and V 3 bases, and 12 bases lay outside the gene matches. Germline V lookup: CDR1 LNHDA, CDR2 SQIVND (reference sequence). The CDR3 loop spans 16 amino acids.

Sequences were obtained from blood. The genes are TRBV19 and TRBJ2-1; 8 bases line up with TRBD2. This clonotype was sampled from a man aged 40-49 years with Graves' ophthalmopathy. The CDR3 is CASSIAGGRSGHEQFF. The CDR3 DNA sequence: TGTGCCAGTAGTATTGCGGGGGGAAGGAGCGGCCATGAGCAGTTCTTC.